This T cell receptor beta chain was profiled in a study of regulatory T cells in long-lasting Graves disease (dated by TCRdb to the early 2020s). Context from the whole study: Antithyroid drugs had been taken for less than 3 months by newly diagnosed Graves' disease patients. A total of around 35 samples underwent TCR sequencing, from some 13 patients with persistent Graves' disease and 20 or so patients with newly diagnosed Graves' disease. The study was conducted in China and was registered as a clinical trial. Peripheral blood TCR sequencing and RNA sequencing compared persistent Graves' disease patients with newly diagnosed Graves' disease patients.

This clonotype was detected ten times or more. Its binding antigen is unknown. No much larger clone is present one base from it, and per-base qualities are unavailable. Study-wide findings and limitations: Only the TCR beta chain was sequenced and analyzed. As a limitation, the authors acknowledged that the small sample size may reduce accuracy. Persistent patients shared more public clonotypes among themselves (more than 2,500) than newly diagnosed patients did (roughly 910). Compared with newly diagnosed patients, persistent Graves' disease patients had lower TCR Shannon entropy and fewer highly expanded clones, which suggests clonal expansion. Only peripheral blood was studied, because thyroid tissue, the primary lesion, was inaccessible.

The time point label here, explained by the study, means: newly diagnosed GD, antithyroid drugs for less than 3 months. For both TCR sequencing and RNA sequencing, RNA was extracted from PBMCs using TRIzol. The diagnosis of Graves' disease followed American Thyroid Association guidelines. Patients were recruited from an endocrinology department in Xi'an, China. From each patient, 7.5 to 9.5 milliliters of peripheral blood was collected into an EDTA anticoagulant tube. Ficoll Paque Plus density gradient separation was used to isolate PBMCs, and no further T cell sorting was performed. An Agilent 2100 Bioanalyzer and agarose gel were used to assess RNA quality, and a NanoDrop 2000 was used to measure RNA concentration. Library creation used multiplex PCR. These reads were obtained on an Illumina HiSeq 4000. CDR3 regions were amplified by Arm-PCR with iRepertoire HTBI primers to construct TCR beta libraries. PCR products were gel purified before sequencing. Regarding the original processing steps: Gene usage analysis of CDR3 amino acid clonotypes used the roughly 60 TRBV and around 13 TRBJ segments found across samples. Filtered high-quality paired reads were merged into contigs using COPE and FqMerger. BLAST was used to align contigs to IMGT TRBV, TRBD and TRBJ reference genes, with CDR3 defined following IMGT. Any clonotype with a frequency above 0.1% was counted as a highly expanded clone. Shannon entropy served as the measure of repertoire diversity, while the Gini coefficient captured V-J evenness. Public clonotypes were defined as clonotypes shared by more than one individual. Using fastp trimming at Q25 and MiXCR clonotype assembly, TCRdb reanalyzed the public sequencing data and kept in-frame beta chains. All rows with the same CDR3 protein become a single entry with the most common DNA and genes. These V and J calls derive from TCRdb rather than the authors' analysis. This sample gives about 450,000 distinct CDR3 sequences in total; 15% to 20% of them show up just once. The leading ten clones occupy roughly a tenth of the sample.

These sequences were also reported in another study, on T cells in Graves' hyperthyroidism and ophthalmopathy. Looking at the second paper: Stable Graves' hyperthyroidism was defined as no progression to ophthalmopathy during 18 months of follow-up. Hyperthyroidism patients were newly diagnosed, with disease duration under 2 months, and aged 18 to 65 years. Any patient with an uncontrolled infection, another autoimmune disease, pregnancy or lactation was excluded. Diagnoses were established on the basis of clinical symptoms, serum thyroxine and TRAb, thyroid ultrasound, and orbital computed tomography. A first-round RT-PCR of the TCR CDR3 used the HTBI primer set with the Qiagen OneStep RT-PCR kit. Most expanded thyroid clonotypes (frequency above 0.001) were also found in blood, which suggests that blood repertoires may mirror thyroid immune responses. In cross-validation, a model built on a 13 V-J signature told ophthalmopathy apart from stable hyperthyroidism with about 90% sensitivity and roughly 81% specificity, and in testing the same model reached 80%/75%. In validation, the model predicted progression to ophthalmopathy with approximately 71% sensitivity and around 72% specificity, a median of roughly seven months before onset. To identify TCR V-J signatures that set the groups apart, the researchers used a discovery cohort of 100 patients, made up of 40 to 45 with Graves' ophthalmopathy and some 55 with stable Graves' hyperthyroidism. Prospective prediction of ophthalmopathy was tested in an independent validation cohort consisting of fewer than 20 hyperthyroidism patients and approximately 16 patients who later progressed to ophthalmopathy. The 75 to 100 discovery patients were divided at random into training and test sets in a 7:3 ratio. Thyroid tissue and blood T-cell repertoires from more than 5 Graves' hyperthyroidism patients were also compared in the study. Once sampling was done, hyperthyroidism patients were given methimazole at a starting dose of 30 mg daily, whereas ophthalmopathy patients were given high-dose intravenous methylprednisolone. Libraries were constructed in a second round of multiplex PCR, after which size selection and purification were performed. Libraries were sequenced paired-end with 100 bp reads on an Illumina HiSeq2000. SOAPnuke was used to process the raw data, with reads discarded if the reads contained adapters or uncalled bases, had a mean Phred below 15, or lacked an exact constant-primer or identifier match. COPE v1.2.5 was used to merge high-quality paired reads, and clonotypes were defined as unique nucleotide sequences. MiTCR v1.1 was used to align the clonotypes against IMGT TRBV, TRBD and TRBJ reference segments. Only V-J combinations with frequency above 0.0001, covering roughly 99% of repertoires, were analysed. The TCS score was defined as the ratio of F50 (clonal expansion) to E x V (chaos), calculated using BLOSUM62-based TCRdist between CDR3 peptides within each V-J. Welch's t-statistics and random forest reduced roughly 530 V-J features to about 13, which were used in a naive Bayes classifier (R e1071). Sample size was not statistically predetermined, and blinding of investigators to group allocation was not performed. According to the paper, TCR Vbeta CDR3 sequencing was carried out on more than 120 peripheral blood samples, which came from approximately 41 ophthalmopathy, about 75 hyperthyroidism and roughly 17 progressor patients.

Sequences were derived from peripheral blood mononuclear cells (PBMCs), sampled at new diagnosis, from a patient treated with antithyroid drugs. The receptor's source is a woman in her 30s with Graves disease. Donor details come from another sample of the same person, matched by shared clones.

Here is the DNA: TGTGCCTGGAGTAATACCTACGAGCAGTACTTC. This gives the protein CAWSNTYEQYF. The sequence joins TRBV30 to TRBJ2-7, with no reliable assignment of the D segment. The CDR3 runs 11 residues from the cysteine to the phenylalanine. The only DNA kept is the CDR3, 33 bases in frame from the first base. V drops 2 bases and J drops 2 bases, leaving 4 bases in between. Via the germline V gene (reference sequence), CDR1 is GTSNPN and CDR2 SVGIG. When the CDR3 is completed using the reference TRBV30 and TRBJ2-7 genes on either side, the full variable domain is SQTIHQWPATLVQPVGSPLSLECTVEGTSNPNLYWYRQAAGRGLQLLFYSVGIGQISSEVPQNLSASRPQDRQFILSSKKLLLSDSGFYLCAWSNTYEQYFGPGTRLTVT.